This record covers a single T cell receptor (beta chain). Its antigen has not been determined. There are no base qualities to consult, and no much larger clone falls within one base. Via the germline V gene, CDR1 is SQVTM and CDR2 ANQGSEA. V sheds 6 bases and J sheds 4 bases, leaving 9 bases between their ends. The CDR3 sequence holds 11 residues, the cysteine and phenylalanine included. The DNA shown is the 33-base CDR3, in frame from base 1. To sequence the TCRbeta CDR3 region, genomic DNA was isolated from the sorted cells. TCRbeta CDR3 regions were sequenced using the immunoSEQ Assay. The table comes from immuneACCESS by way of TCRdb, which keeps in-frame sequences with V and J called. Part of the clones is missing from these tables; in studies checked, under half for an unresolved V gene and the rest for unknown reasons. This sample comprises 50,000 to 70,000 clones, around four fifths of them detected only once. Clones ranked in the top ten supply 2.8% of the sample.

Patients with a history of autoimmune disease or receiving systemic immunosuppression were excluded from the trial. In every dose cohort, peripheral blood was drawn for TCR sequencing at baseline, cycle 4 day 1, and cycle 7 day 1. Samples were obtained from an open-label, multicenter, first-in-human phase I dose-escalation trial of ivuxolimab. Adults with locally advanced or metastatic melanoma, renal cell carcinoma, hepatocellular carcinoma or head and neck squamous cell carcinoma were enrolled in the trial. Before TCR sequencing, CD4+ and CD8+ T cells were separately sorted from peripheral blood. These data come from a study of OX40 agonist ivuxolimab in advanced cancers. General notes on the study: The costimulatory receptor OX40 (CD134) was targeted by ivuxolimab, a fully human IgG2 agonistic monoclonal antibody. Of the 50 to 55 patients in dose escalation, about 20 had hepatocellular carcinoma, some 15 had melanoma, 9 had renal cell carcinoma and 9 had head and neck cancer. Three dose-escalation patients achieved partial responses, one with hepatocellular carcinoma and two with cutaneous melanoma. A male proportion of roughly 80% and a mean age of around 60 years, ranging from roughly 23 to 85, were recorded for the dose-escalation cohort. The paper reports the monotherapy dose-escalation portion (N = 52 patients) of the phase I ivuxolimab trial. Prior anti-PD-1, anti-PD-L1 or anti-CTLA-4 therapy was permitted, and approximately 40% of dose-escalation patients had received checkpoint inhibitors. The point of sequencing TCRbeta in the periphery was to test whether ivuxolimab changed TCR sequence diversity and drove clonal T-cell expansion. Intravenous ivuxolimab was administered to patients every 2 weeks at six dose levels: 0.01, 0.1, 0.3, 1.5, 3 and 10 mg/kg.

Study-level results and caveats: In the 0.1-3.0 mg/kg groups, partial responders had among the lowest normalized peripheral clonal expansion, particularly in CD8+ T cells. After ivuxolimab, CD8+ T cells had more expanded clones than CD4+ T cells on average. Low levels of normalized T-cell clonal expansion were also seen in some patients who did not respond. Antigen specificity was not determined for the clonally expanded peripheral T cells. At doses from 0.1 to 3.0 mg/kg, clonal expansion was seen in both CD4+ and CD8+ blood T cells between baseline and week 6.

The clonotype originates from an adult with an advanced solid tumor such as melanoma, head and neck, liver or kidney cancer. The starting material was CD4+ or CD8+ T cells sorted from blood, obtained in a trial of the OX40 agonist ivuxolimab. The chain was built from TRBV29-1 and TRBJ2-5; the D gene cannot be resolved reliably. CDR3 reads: CSVRPRETQYF. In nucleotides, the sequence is TGCAGCGTCCGGCCCAGAGAGACCCAGTACTTC.